The clone carrying this T cell receptor beta chain appeared a single time. Its specificity is unknown. The J segment lost 2 bases and the V segment lost 1 base, leaving 8 bases of the junction unmatched. CDR3 length: 15 amino acids. The germline gives CDR1 DFQATT, CDR2 SNEGSKA (reference sequence). Whole-study results and caveats: Tumor Tregs overlapped most with tumor, then blood, naive CD4+ cells.

Constant-region reverse primers amplified full-length variable regions, followed by semi-nested Nested Universal Primer A PCR. A single record per CDR3 protein comes from TCRdb applying MiXCR to the 5' RACE reads. The data hold fewer than 60,000 distinct CDR3 sequences, with 28% observed a single time. Sequencing was done on a sample of naive CD4+ T cells sorted from blood. The subset: naive CD4+ T cells, CD4+CD45RA+CD25-. The receptor was derived from a female donor with breast cancer. V is TRBV20-1 and J is TRBJ2-7; TRBD2 aligns across 7 bases. The DNA of the CDR3 is TGCAGTGCTAGAGGTGGCAGGGAGGGTACCTACGAGCAGTACTTC. Amino acid sequence: CSARGGREGTYEQYF.